This T cell receptor beta chain was identified in a study of identical twins. Points from the study as a whole: Out-of-frame beta sequences exhibited a weaker degree of excess twin sharing.

This clonotype was seen a few times. What it binds is unknown. TCRdb ran MiXCR on the 5' RACE reads and lists one entry per CDR3 protein. Altogether about 220,000 distinct CDR3 sequences are present, 6% to 8.5% being singletons, with the ten largest covering around 5.4%. CDR3 length equals 14 residues. The V gene end was trimmed by 4 bases and the J gene end by 5 bases; junction bases not matched to a gene: 4. Germline CDR1 is SGHDT and CDR2 is YYEEEE. Another study also made use of these data, one on yellow fever vaccine responses in identical twins.

Material: CD8+ T cells sorted from blood. The J gene is TRBJ2-5, the V gene TRBV5-6; TRBD1 agrees at 11 bases. This TCR derives from a woman aged 18-29 years in good health. The CDR3 bases are TGTGCCAGCAGCCGGACAGGGGGCAGGGAGACCCAGTACTTC. The encoded protein is CASSRTGGRETQYF.